This TCR beta chain was documented in a study of cytomegalovirus exposure and HLA in healthy donors. V lost 4 bases to trimming and J lost 2 bases; unmatched junction nucleotides: 5. This CDR3 is built from 15 residues. The V gene's germline CDR1 is SEHNR and CDR2 FQNEAQ (reference sequence). This table comes from immunoSEQ multiplex PCR, and its TCRdb copy is limited to in-frame clones, with some not included. In the table there are around 130,000 clones, around 92% of which are singletons. Whole-study findings and limits: Three CMV-associated chains proved CMV antigen-specific in vitro. Associated with cytomegalovirus, according to the listing, were some 150 TCR beta chains.

Comments on this clone: The antigen remains unidentified.

The receptor was isolated from a man aged 30-40 years in good health and CMV-seronegative. The V and J genes are TRBV7-9 and TRBJ2-7; 10 bases map to TRBD1. The material sequenced was PBMCs. The CDR3 is CASSSRTGGTYEQYF. Written as DNA, the CDR3 is TGTGCCAGCAGCTCACGGACAGGGGGGACCTACGAGCAGTACTTC.